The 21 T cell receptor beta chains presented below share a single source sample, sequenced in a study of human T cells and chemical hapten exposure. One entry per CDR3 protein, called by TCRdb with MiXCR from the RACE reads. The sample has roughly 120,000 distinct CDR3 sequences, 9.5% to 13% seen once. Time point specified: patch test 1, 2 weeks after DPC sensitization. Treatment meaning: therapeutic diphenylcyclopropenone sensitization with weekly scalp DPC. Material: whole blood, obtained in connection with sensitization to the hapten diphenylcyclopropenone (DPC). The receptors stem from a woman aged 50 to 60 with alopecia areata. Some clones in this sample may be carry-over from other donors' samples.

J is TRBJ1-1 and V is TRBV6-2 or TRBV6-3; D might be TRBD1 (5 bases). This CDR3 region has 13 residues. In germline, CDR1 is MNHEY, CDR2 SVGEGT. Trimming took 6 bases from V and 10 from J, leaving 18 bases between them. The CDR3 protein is CASRSGAKLGAFF. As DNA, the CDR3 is TGTGCCAGCAGGTCCGGGGCGAAACTAGGAGCTTTCTTT.

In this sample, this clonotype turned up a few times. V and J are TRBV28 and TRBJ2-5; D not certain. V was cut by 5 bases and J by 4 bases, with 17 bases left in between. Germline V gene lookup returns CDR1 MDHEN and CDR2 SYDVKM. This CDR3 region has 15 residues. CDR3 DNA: TGTGCCAGCAGTCCCAATCGACCTGGACGAGAGACCCAGTACTTC. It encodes CASSPNRPGRETQYF.

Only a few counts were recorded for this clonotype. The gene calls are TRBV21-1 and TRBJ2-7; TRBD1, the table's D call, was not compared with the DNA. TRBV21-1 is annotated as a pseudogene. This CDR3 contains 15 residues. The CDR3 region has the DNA TGTGCCAGCCGTCCCAGGGCAGGGGAAGCCTACGAGCAGTACTTC. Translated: CASRPRAGEAYEQYF.

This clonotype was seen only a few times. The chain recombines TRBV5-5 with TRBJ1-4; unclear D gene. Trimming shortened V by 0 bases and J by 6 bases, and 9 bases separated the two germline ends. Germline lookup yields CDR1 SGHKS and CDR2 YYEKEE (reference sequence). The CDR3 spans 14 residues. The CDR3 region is CASSLGTEDEKLFF. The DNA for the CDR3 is TGTGCCAGCAGCTTGGGGACCGAGGATGAAAAACTGTTTTTT. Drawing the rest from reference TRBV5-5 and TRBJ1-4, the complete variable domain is DAGVTQSPTHLIKTRGQQVTLRCSPISGHKSVSWYQQVLGQGPQFIFQYYEKEERGRGNFPDRFSARQFPNYSSELNVNALLLGDSALYLCASSLGTEDEKLFFGSGTQLSVL.

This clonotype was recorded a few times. CDR3 protein: CSARVEGRNYEQYF. The CDR3, as DNA: TGCAGTGCTAGAGTCGAGGGCAGGAACTACGAGCAGTACTTC. The chain couples TRBV20-1 to TRBJ2-7, with D possibly TRBD2 on 5 matching bases. V dropped 1 base and J dropped 3 bases, with 13 bases sitting between them. From germline, CDR1 is DFQATT and CDR2 SNEGSKA (reference sequence). The CDR3 covers 14 residues.

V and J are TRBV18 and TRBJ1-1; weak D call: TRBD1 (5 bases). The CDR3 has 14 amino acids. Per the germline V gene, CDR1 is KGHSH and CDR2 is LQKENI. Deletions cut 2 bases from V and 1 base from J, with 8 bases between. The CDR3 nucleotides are TGTGCCAGCTCACCAAGCAGGGAGAACACTGAAGCTTTCTTT. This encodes CASSPSRENTEAFF.

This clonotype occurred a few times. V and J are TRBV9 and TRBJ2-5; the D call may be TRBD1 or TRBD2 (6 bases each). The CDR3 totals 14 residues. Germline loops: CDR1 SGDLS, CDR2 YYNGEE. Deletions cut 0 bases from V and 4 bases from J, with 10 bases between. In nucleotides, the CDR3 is TGTGCCAGCAGCGTAGCACAGGGAGGAGAGACCCAGTACTTC. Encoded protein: CASSVAQGGETQYF.

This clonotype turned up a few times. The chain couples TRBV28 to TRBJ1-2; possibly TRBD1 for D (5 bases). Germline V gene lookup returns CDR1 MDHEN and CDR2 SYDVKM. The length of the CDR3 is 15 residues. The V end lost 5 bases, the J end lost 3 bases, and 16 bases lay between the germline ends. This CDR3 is CASSVQGLGHYGYTF. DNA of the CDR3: TGTGCCAGCAGTGTTCAGGGACTGGGGCACTATGGCTACACCTTC.

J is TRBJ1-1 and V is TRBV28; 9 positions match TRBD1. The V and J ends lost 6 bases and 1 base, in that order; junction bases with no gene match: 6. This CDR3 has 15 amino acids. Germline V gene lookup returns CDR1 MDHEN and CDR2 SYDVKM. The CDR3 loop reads CASRQRDRANTEAFF. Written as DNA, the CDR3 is TGTGCCAGCAGACAACGGGACAGGGCGAACACTGAAGCTTTCTTT.

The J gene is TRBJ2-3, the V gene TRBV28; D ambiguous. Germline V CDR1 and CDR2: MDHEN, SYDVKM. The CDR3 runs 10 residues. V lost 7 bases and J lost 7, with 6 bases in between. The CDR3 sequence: CASKGNTQYF. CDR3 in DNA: TGTGCCAGCAAGGGTAATACGCAGTATTTT.

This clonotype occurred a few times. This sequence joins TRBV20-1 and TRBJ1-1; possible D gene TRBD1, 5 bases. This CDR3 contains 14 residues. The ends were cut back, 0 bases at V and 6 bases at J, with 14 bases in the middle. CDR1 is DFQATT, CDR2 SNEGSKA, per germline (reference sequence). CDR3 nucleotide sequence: TGCAGTGCTAGAGAACCTACCCGGGGGTCTGAAGCTTTCTTT. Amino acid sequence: CSAREPTRGSEAFF.

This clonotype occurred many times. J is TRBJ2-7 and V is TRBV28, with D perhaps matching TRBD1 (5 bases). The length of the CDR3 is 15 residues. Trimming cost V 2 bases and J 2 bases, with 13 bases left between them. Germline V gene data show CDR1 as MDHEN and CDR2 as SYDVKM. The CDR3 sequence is CASSLGGQGPYEQYF. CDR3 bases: TGTGCCAGCAGTTTAGGTGGCCAGGGCCCCTACGAGCAGTACTTC.

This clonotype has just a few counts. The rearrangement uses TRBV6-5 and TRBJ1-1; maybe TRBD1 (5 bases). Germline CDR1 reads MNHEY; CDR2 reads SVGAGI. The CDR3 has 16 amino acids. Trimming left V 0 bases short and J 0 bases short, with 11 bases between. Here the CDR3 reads CASSYSRRTMNTEAFF. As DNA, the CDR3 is TGTGCCAGCAGTTACTCTCGTCGGACAATGAACACTGAAGCTTTCTTT.

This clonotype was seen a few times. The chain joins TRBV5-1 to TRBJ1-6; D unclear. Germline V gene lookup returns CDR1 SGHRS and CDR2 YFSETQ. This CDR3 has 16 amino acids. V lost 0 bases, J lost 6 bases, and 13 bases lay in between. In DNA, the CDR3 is TGCGCCAGCAGCTTGGTACGCTCGGGGTTTAATTCACCCCTCCACTTT. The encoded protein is CASSLVRSGFNSPLHF. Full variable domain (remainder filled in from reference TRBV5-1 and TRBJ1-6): KAGVTQTPRYLIKTRGQQVTLSCSPISGHRSVSWYQQTPGQGLQFLFEYFSETQRNKGNFPGRFSGRQFSNSRSEMNVSTLELGDSALYLCASSLVRSGFNSPLHFGNGTRLTVT.

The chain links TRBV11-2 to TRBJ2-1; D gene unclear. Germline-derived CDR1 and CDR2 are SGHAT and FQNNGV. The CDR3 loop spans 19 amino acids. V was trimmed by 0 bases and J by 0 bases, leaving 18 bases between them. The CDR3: CASSLDPEIFPSSYNEQFF. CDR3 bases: TGTGCCAGCAGCTTAGACCCTGAAATCTTCCCCAGCTCCTACAATGAGCAGTTCTTC.

The CDR3 coding sequence is TGCGCCAGCAGCTCGGCCGGGACAGCGGCTATCTATGGCTACACCTTC. This encodes CASSSAGTAAIYGYTF. The J gene is TRBJ1-2, the V gene TRBV5-1; TRBD1 matches 7 bases. The CDR3 contains 16 residues. CDR1 is SGHRS, CDR2 YFSETQ, per germline. V shed 3 bases and J 4 bases; nucleotides not matched to a gene: 12.

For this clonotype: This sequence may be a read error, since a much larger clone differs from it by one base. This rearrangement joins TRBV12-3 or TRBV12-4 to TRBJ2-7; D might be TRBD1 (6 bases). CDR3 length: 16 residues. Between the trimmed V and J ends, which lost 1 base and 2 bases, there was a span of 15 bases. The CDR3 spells CASSLVRTAPTYEQYF. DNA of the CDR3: TGTGCCAGCAGTTTAGTACGGACAGCACCGACCTACGAGCAGTACTTC.

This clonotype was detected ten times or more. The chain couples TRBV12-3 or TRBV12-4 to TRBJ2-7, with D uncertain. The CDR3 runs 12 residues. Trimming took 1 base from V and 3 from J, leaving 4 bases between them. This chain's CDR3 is CASSLDHYEQYF. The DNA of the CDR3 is TGTGCCAGCAGTTTAGACCACTACGAGCAGTACTTC.

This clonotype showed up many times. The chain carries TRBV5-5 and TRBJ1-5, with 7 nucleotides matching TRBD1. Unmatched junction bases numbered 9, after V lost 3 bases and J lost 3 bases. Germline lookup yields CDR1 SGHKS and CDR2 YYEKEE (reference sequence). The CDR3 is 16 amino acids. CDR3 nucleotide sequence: TGTGCCAGCAGCTCCGCCGGGACAGCGAACAATCAGCCCCAGCATTTT. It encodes CASSSAGTANNQPQHF.

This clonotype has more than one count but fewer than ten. CDR3 in DNA: TGCGCCAGCAGCCAAGTTGGAAGCGTTGCGAACACCGGGGAGCTGTTTTTT. Protein sequence: CASSQVGSVANTGELFF. The rearrangement joins TRBV4-1 to TRBJ2-2; no firm D call. The CDR3 length is 17 residues. V shed 1 base and J shed 0 bases, with 12 bases lying between them. Germline V lookup: CDR1 MGHRA, CDR2 YSYEKL.

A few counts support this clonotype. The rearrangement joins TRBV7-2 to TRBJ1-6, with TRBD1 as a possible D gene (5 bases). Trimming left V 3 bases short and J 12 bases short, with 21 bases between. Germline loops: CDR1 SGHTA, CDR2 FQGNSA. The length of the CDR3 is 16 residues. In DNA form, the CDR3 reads TGTGCCAGCAGCTTGTCCCGGTCATCGATCGGGGGACCCCTCCACTTT. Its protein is CASSLSRSSIGGPLHF.